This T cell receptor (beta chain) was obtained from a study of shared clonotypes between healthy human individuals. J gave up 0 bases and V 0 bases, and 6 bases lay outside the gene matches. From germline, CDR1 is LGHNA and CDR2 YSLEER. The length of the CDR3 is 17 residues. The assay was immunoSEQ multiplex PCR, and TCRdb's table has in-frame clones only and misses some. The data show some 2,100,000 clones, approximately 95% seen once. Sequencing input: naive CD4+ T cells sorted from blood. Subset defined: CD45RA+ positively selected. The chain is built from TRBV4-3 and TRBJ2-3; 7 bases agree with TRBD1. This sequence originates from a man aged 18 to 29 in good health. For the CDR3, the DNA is TGCGCCAGCAGCCAAGATCGGGTGGGACAGAGCACAGATACGCAGTATTTT. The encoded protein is CASSQDRVGQSTDTQYF.